Following are 11 T cell receptor beta chains from one sample sequenced in a study of T cell responses to AZD1222 COVID-19 vaccine. Some clones are missing from TCRdb's copy, which holds only in-frame ones; the method was immunoSEQ multiplex PCR. The sample holds 150,000 to 180,000 clones; around 90% are singletons and the top ten take 3% to 3.5%. Specimen: peripheral blood, collected on day 0 of AZD1222 vaccination. The receptor set was obtained from an adult in good health.

This chain joins TRBV7-8 and TRBJ2-1; D possibly corresponds to TRBD2 (6 bases). The CDR3 loop spans 12 amino acids. Germline CDR1 reads SGHVS; CDR2 reads FQNEAQ. Trimming cost V 3 bases and J 9 bases, with 9 bases left between them. In DNA form, the CDR3 reads TGTGCCAGCAGCTTTCGGGGACTTGAGCAGTTCTTC. This gives the protein CASSFRGLEQFF.

V gene TRBV24-1 combines with J gene TRBJ1-2; D not certain. The V end was cut by 5 bases, the J end by 4 bases, with 25 bases between. The V gene's germline CDR1 is KGHDR and CDR2 SFDVKD. The CDR3 is 18 residues long. CDR3 DNA: TGTGCCACCAGTGTCCACCCCTCGGACGTCCCCCCGGGCTATGGCTACACCTTC. Translation gives CATSVHPSDVPPGYGYTF.

V and J are TRBV5-1 and TRBJ1-1; no definite D call. Trimming took off 0 bases at V and 6 bases at J, with 9 bases between the two ends. The CDR3 is 13 amino acids. In germline, CDR1 is SGHRS, CDR2 YFSETQ. CDR3 loop: CASSLAAGPEAFF. Written as DNA, the CDR3 is TGCGCCAGCAGCTTGGCCGCGGGCCCTGAAGCTTTCTTT. Full variable domain (outside the CDR3, taken from reference TRBV5-1 and TRBJ1-1): KAGVTQTPRYLIKTRGQQVTLSCSPISGHRSVSWYQQTPGQGLQFLFEYFSETQRNKGNFPGRFSGRQFSNSRSEMNVSTLELGDSALYLCASSLAAGPEAFFGQGTRLTVV.

V gene TRBV7-2 combines with J gene TRBJ2-7; TRBD1 aligns across 7 bases. Germline CDR1 reads SGHTA; CDR2 reads FQGNSA. After removal of 2 bases from V and 2 bases from J, the junction contained 6 bases not matched to a gene. The CDR3 has 15 residues. The CDR3, as DNA: TGTGCCAGCAGCTTATGGGCAGGGGGAACCTACGAGCAGTACTTC. Encoded protein: CASSLWAGGTYEQYF.

The gene calls are TRBV5-5 and TRBJ2-1; 11 bases match TRBD1. The ends lost 2 bases at V and 7 bases at J; junction bases unmatched: 8. This CDR3 is 16 amino acids long. Germline assignment: CDR1 SGHKS and CDR2 YYEKEE (reference sequence). The CDR3 loop reads CASSFPGTGGKNEQFF. DNA of the CDR3: TGTGCCAGCAGCTTCCCCGGGACAGGGGGGAAGAATGAGCAGTTCTTC.

The rearrangement joins TRBV7-8 to TRBJ2-5; weak D call: TRBD2 (5 bases). The CDR3 runs 14 residues. V was trimmed by 5 bases and J by 3 bases, leaving 13 bases between them. Per the germline V gene, CDR1 is SGHVS and CDR2 is FQNEAQ. The CDR3 region is CASSHHTGKETQYF. The CDR3 DNA reads as TGTGCCAGCAGCCACCATACGGGGAAAGAGACCCAGTACTTC.

This chain connects TRBV6-4 to TRBJ1-5; TRBD1 might be the D (5 bases). V lost 0 bases and J 0 bases, leaving 15 bases between the germline ends. Germline lookup yields CDR1 MRHNA and CDR2 SNTAGT. The CDR3 contains 18 residues. The CDR3, as DNA: TGTGCCAGCAGTGACTCGAGTCGCGGAGGGGATAGCAATCAGCCCCAGCATTTT. This codes for CASSDSSRGGDSNQPQHF.

CDR3 in amino acids: CASSLGGDLGYTF. As DNA, the CDR3 is TGCGCCAGCAGCTTGGGAGGGGATCTGGGCTACACCTTC. J is TRBJ1-2 and V is TRBV5-1, with D possibly matching TRBD1 (5 bases). Germline CDR1 and CDR2: SGHRS and YFSETQ. Trimming pared 0 bases from V and 8 bases from J, leaving 11 bases between. The length of the CDR3 is 13 residues. The full variable domain, rest sourced from reference TRBV5-1 and TRBJ1-2, is KAGVTQTPRYLIKTRGQQVTLSCSPISGHRSVSWYQQTPGQGLQFLFEYFSETQRNKGNFPGRFSGRQFSNSRSEMNVSTLELGDSALYLCASSLGGDLGYTFGSGTRLTVV.

Here the CDR3 reads CATSGQGSSYNEQFF. The CDR3, as DNA: TGTGCCACCAGTGGGCAGGGAAGCTCCTACAATGAGCAGTTCTTC. V gene TRBV24-1 combines with J gene TRBJ2-1, with D tentatively TRBD1 (5 bases). The CDR3 spans 15 residues. The ends were cut back, 5 bases at V and 0 bases at J, with 10 bases in the middle. From germline, CDR1 is KGHDR and CDR2 SFDVKD.

This clone was counted between two and nine times. The genes are TRBV7-2 and TRBJ1-4; D not resolved. Deletions cut 9 bases from V and 5 bases from J, with 22 bases between. This CDR3 has 16 amino acids. Looked up from germline, CDR1 is SGHTA and CDR2 is FQGNSA. The DNA of the CDR3 is TGTGCCAGTTCCTCGGGAAACACGATCCCAAATGAAAAACTGTTTTTT. Translated: CASSSGNTIPNEKLFF.

As DNA, the CDR3 is TGTGCCAGCAGCGACCTGGACAGGGGGACTTCACCCCTCCACTTT. Amino acid sequence: CASSDLDRGTSPLHF. This sequence joins TRBV9 and TRBJ1-6; TRBD1 agrees at 10 bases. Trimming at V came to 3 bases and at J to 9 bases, leaving 6 bases not matched to a gene. Germline loops: CDR1 SGDLS, CDR2 YYNGEE. The CDR3 spans 15 residues.